This TCR beta chain was sequenced for a study of OX40 agonist ivuxolimab in advanced cancers. Study-level points and caveats: Expanded clones were, on average, more numerous among CD8+ T cells than CD4+.

V lost 11 bases and J 2 bases, leaving 15 bases between the germline ends. Per the germline V gene, CDR1 is LNHDA and CDR2 is SQIVND (reference sequence). This CDR3 has 13 residues. This clone has a handful of counts. Its antigen is undetermined. Sequencing used immunoSEQ multiplex PCR; TCRdb keeps in-frame clones, though not all of them. The data hold 75,000 to 100,000 clones, with 70% to 85% observed a single time. The V gene is TRBV19, the J gene TRBJ1-2; D perhaps matches TRBD1 (6 bases). Material: CD4+ or CD8+ T cells sorted from blood, obtained in a trial of the OX40 agonist ivuxolimab. The receptor's source is an adult with an advanced solid tumor such as melanoma, head and neck, liver or kidney cancer. CDR3 region: CASHRGANYGYTF. The CDR3 DNA reads as TGTGCCTCTCATCGGGGGGCCAACTATGGCTACACCTTC.